The T cell receptor (beta chain) described here comes from a study of beta chain features in type 1 diabetes. The study reverse transcribed the entire isolated RNA, so it sequenced expressed TCRB transcripts. Using immunoSEQ multiplex PCR, the repertoire was profiled, and TCRdb retains in-frame clones only, with some absent. This table has approximately 150,000 clones, roughly 9% appearing once. The germline V gene has CDR1 SGHDT and CDR2 YYEEEE. The V and J ends lost 0 bases and 4 bases respectively, with 8 bases between them. This CDR3 is 13 amino acids long. This clone was seen more than once but under ten times.

The receptor comes from a woman under 30 in good health. The sample comprised central memory CD4+ T cells from blood. This chain uses TRBV5-6 with TRBJ2-7, with D tentatively TRBD2 (5 bases). DNA of the CDR3: TGTGCCAGCAGCTTGGGAGCGGCTTACGAGCAGTACTTC. Its protein is CASSLGAAYEQYF.